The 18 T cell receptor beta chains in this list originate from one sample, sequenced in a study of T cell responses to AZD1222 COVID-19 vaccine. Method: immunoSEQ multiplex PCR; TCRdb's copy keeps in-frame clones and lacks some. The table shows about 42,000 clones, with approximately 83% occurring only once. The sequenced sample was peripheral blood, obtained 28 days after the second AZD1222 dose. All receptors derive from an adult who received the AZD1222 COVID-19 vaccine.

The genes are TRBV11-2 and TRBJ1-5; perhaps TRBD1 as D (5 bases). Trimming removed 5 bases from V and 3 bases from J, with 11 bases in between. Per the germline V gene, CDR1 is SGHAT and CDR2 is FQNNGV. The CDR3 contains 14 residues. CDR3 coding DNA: TGTGCCAGCAGCCCGGGGGAGCTCAATCAGCCCCAGCATTTT. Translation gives CASSPGELNQPQHF.

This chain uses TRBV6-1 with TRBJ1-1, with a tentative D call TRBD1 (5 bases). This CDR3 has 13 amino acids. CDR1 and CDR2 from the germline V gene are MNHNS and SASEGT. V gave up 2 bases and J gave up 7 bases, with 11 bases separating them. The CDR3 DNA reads TGTGCCAGCAGTGAACAAATCCAGGGTGAAGCTTTCTTT. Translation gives CASSEQIQGEAFF.

In DNA, the CDR3 is TGCAGTGCTAGTCCGGGGGGTCTGAACACTGAAGCTTTCTTT. Its protein product is CSASPGGLNTEAFF. The V gene is TRBV20-1, the J gene TRBJ1-1, with a tentative D call TRBD1 (5 bases). The CDR3 spans 14 residues. V was pared by 3 bases and J by 0 bases, with 11 bases between. The germline V gene encodes CDR1 DFQATT and CDR2 SNEGSKA (reference sequence).

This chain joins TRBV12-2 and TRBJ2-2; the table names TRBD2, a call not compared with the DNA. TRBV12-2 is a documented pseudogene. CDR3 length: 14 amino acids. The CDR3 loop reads CTAGLALSTGELFF. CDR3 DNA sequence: TGTACCGCTGGGCTAGCGTTGAGTACCGGGGAGCTGTTTTTT.

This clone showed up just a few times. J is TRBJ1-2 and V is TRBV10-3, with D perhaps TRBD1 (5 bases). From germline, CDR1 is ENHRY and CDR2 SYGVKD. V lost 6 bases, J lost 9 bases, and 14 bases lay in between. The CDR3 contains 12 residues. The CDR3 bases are TGTGCCATCAGGAAGACAGAGGATAGCTACACCTTC. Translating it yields CAIRKTEDSYTF.

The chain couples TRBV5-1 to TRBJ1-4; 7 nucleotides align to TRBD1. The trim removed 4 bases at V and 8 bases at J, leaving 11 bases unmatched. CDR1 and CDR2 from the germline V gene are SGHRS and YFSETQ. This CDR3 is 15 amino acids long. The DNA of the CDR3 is TGCGCCAGCAGCCCAGACGGGACAGCGCCGGAAAAACTGTTTTTT. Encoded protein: CASSPDGTAPEKLFF.

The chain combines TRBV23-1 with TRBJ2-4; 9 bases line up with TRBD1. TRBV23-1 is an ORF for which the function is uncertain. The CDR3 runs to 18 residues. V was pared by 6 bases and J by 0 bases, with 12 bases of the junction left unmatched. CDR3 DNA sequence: TGCGCCAGCAGCAACCGGGACAGGGTCAATTTAGCCAAAAACATTCAGTACTTC. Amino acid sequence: CASSNRDRVNLAKNIQYF.

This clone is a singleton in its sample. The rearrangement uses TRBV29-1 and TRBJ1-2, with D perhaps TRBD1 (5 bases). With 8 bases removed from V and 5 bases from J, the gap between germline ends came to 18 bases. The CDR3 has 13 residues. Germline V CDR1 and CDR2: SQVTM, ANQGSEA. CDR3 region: CSTEARGSYGYTF. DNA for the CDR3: TGCAGCACTGAAGCTAGGGGTAGTTATGGCTACACCTTC.

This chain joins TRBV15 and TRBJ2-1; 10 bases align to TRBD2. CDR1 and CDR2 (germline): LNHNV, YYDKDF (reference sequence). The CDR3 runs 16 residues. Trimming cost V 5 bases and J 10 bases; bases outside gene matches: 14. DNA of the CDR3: TGTGCCACCAGCCCCCGGCCCAGCGGGGGGGCGGAAGAGCAGTTCTTC. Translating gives CATSPRPSGGAEEQFF. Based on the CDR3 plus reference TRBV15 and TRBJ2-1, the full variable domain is DAMVIQNPRYQVTQFGKPVTLSCSQTLNHNVMYWYQQKSSQAPKLLFHYYDKDFNNEADTPDNFQSRRPNTSFCFLDIRSPGLGDTAMYLCATSPRPSGGAEEQFFGPGTRLTVL.

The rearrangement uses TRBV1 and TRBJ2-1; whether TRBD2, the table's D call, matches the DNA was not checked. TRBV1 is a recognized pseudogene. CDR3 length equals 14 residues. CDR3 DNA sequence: TGCACCAGCAGCCCGGGAACTAGTTTCAATGAGCAGTTCTTC. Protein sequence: CTSSPGTSFNEQFF.

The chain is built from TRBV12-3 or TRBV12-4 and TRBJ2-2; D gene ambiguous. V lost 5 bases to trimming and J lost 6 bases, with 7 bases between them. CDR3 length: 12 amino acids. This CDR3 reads CASSIWAGELFF. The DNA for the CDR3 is TGTGCCAGCAGTATCTGGGCCGGGGAGCTGTTTTTT.

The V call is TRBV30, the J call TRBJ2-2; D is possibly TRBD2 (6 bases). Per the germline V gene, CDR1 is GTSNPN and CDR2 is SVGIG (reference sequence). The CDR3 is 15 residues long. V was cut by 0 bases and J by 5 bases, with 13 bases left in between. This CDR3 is CAWSVHGGRTGELFF. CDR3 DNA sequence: TGTGCCTGGAGTGTACACGGGGGAAGGACCGGGGAGCTGTTTTTT.

The DNA of the CDR3 is TGTGCCAGTAGTATAGACACGGCAGGGGGCAATCAGCCCCAGCATTTT. It yields the protein CASSIDTAGGNQPQHF. The gene calls are TRBV19 and TRBJ1-5, with a possible D match to TRBD1 (6 bases). Trimming removed 0 bases from V and 2 bases from J, with 11 bases in between. The CDR3 consists of 16 residues. Germline V gene sequence: CDR1 LNHDA, CDR2 SQIVND (reference sequence).

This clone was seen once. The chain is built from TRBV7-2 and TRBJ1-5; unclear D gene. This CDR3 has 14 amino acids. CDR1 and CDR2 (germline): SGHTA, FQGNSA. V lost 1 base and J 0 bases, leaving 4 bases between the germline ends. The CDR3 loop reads CASSLGDSNQPQHF. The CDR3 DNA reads TGTGCCAGCAGCTTAGGCGATAGCAATCAGCCCCAGCATTTT.

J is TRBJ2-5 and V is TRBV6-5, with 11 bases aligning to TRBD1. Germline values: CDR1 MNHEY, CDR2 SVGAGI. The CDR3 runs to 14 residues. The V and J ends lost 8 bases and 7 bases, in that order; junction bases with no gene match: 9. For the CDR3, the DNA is TGTGCCAGCCACGGGACAGGGGGGGGTTTGACCCAGTACTTC. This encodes CASHGTGGGLTQYF.

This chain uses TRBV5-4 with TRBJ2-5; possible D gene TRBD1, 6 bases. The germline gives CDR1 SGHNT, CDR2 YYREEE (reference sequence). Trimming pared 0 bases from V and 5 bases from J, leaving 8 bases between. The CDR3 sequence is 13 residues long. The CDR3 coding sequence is TGTGCCAGCAGCTTGGACAGGGTGGAGACCCAGTACTTC. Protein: CASSLDRVETQYF.

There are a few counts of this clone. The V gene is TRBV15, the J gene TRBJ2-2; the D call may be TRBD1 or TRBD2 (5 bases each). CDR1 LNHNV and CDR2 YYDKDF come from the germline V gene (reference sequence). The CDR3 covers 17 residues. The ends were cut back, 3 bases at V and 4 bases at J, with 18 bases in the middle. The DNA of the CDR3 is TGTGCCACCAGCAGGACCCGGGACCTGGCCGGCACCGGGGAGCTGTTTTTT. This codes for CATSRTRDLAGTGELFF. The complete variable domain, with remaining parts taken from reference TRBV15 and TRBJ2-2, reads DAMVIQNPRYQVTQFGKPVTLSCSQTLNHNVMYWYQQKSSQAPKLLFHYYDKDFNNEADTPDNFQSRRPNTSFCFLDIRSPGLGDTAMYLCATSRTRDLAGTGELFFGEGSRLTVL.

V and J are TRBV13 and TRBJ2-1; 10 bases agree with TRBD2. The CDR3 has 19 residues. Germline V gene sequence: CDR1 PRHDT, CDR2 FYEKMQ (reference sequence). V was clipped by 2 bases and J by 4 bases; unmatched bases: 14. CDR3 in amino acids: CASSLSFTSGDLSYNEQFF. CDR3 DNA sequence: TGTGCCAGCAGCTTATCGTTCACTAGCGGGGACCTTTCTTACAATGAGCAGTTCTTC.